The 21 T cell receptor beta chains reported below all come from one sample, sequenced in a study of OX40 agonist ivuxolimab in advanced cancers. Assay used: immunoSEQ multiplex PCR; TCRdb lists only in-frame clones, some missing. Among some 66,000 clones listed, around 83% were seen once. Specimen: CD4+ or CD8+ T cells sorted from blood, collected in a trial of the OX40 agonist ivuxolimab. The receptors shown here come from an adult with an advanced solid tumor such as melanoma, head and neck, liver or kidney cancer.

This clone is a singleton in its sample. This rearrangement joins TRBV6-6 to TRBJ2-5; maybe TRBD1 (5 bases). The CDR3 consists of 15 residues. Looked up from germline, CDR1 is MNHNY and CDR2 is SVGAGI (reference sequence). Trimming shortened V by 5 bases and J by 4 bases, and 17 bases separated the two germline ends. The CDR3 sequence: CASSPQGLAGETQYF. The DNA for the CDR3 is TGTGCCAGCAGTCCCCAGGGCCTTGCTGGAGAGACCCAGTACTTC.

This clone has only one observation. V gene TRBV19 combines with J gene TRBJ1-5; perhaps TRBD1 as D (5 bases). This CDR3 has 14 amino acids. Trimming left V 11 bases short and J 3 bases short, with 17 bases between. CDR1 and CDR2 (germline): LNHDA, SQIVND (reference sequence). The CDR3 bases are TGTGCCGGGGGTGGGGACCTTCACAATCAGCCCCAGCATTTT. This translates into CAGGGDLHNQPQHF.

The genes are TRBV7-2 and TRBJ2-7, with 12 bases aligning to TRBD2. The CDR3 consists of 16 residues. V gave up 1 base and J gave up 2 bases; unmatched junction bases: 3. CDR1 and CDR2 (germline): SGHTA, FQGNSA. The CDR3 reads CASSLGLAGGAYEQYF. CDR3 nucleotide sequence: TGTGCCAGCAGCTTAGGGCTAGCGGGAGGGGCCTACGAGCAGTACTTC.

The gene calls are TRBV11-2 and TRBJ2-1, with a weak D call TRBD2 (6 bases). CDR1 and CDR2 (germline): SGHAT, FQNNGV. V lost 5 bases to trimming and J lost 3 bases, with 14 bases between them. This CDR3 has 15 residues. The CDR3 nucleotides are TGTGCCAGCAGCCCCGGGACTCAAATCTACAATGAGCAGTTCTTC. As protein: CASSPGTQIYNEQFF.

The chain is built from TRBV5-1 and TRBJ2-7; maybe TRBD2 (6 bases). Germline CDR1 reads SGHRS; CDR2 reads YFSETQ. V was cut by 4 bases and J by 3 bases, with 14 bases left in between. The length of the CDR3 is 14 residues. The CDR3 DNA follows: TGCGCCAGCAGCGAGACTAGTAACCGCTACGAGCAGTACTTC. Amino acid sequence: CASSETSNRYEQYF.

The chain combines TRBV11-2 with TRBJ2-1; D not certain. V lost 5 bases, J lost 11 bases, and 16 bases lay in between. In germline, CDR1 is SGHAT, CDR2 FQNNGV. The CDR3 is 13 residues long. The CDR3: CASSPFQTEQQFF. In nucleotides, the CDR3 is TGTGCCAGCAGCCCGTTTCAAACGGAACAGCAGTTCTTC.

Here the CDR3 reads CASSLGRNYGYTF. CDR3 in DNA: TGTGCCAGCAGCTTAGGCAGAAACTATGGCTACACCTTC. The V call is TRBV5-6, the J call TRBJ1-2; no definite D call. V was pared by 2 bases and J by 2 bases, with 7 bases between. The CDR3 loop spans 13 amino acids. The germline CDR1 and CDR2 sequences are SGHDT and YYEEEE.

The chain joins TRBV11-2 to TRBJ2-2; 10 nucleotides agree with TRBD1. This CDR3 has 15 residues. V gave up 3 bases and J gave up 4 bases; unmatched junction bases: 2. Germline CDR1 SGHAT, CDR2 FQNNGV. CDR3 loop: CASSFDRGRTGELFF. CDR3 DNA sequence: TGTGCCAGCAGCTTTGACAGGGGGCGCACCGGGGAGCTGTTTTTT.

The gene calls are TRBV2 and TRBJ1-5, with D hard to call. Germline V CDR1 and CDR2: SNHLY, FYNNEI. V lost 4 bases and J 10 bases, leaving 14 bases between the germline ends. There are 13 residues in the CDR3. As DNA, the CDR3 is TGTGCCAGCAGTGGGCCTTCGAATTTCCCCCAGCATTTT. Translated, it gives CASSGPSNFPQHF.

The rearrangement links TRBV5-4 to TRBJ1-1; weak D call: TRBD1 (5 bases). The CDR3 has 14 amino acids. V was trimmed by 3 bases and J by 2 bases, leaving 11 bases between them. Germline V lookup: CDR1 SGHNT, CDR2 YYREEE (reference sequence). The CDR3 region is CASSSETVNTEAFF. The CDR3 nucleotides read TGTGCCAGCAGCTCGGAGACAGTTAACACTGAAGCTTTCTTT.

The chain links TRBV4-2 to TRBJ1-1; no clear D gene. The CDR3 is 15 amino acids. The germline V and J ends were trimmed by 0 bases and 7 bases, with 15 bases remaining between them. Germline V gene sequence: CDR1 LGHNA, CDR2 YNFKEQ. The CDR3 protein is CASSQDGWNESEAFF. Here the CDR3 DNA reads TGTGCCAGCAGCCAAGATGGCTGGAATGAAAGTGAAGCTTTCTTT.

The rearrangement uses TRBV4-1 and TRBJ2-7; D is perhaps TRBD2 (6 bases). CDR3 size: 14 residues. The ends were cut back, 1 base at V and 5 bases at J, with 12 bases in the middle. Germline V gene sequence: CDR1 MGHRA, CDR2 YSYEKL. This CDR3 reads CASSQVSSADEQYF. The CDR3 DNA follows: TGCGCCAGCAGCCAAGTCTCTAGCGCGGACGAGCAGTACTTC.

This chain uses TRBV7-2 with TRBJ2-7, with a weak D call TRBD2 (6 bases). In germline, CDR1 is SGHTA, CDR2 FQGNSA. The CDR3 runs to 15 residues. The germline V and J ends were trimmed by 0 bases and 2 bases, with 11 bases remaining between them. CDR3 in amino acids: CASSLAASAAYEQYF. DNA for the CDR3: TGTGCCAGCAGCTTAGCGGCTAGCGCCGCCTACGAGCAGTACTTC.

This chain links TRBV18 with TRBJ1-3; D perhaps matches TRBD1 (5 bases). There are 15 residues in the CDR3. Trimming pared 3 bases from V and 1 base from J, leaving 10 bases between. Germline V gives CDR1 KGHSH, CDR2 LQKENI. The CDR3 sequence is CASSPEGASGNTIYF. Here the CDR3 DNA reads TGTGCCAGCTCACCCGAAGGGGCATCTGGAAACACCATATATTTT. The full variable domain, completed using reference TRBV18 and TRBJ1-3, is NAGVMQNPRHLVRRRGQEARLRCSPMKGHSHVYWYRQLPEEGLKFMVYLQKENIIDESGMPKERFSAEFPKEGPSILRIQQVVRGDSAAYFCASSPEGASGNTIYFGEGSWLTVV.

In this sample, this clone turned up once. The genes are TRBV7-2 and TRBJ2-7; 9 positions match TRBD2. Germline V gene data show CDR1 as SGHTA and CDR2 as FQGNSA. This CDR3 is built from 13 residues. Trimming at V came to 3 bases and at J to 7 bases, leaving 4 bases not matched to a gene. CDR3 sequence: CASSFGGRGEQYF. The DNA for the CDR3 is TGTGCCAGCAGCTTTGGCGGGAGGGGGGAGCAGTACTTC.

This chain's CDR3 is CASSRSGGGQPQHF. CDR3 DNA sequence: TGTGCCAGCAGCCGGTCAGGGGGCGGTCAGCCCCAGCATTTT. The chain recombines TRBV7-9 with TRBJ1-5; 8 bases match TRBD1. After removal of 5 bases from V and 6 bases from J, the junction contained 6 bases not matched to a gene. Germline V gene lookup returns CDR1 SEHNR and CDR2 FQNEAQ (reference sequence). This CDR3 is built from 14 residues.

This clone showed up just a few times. This CDR3 is CSVRGGGGNTEAFF. DNA of the CDR3: TGCAGCGTAAGAGGAGGGGGGGGGAACACTGAAGCTTTCTTT. The chain carries TRBV29-1 and TRBJ1-1; tentative D call: TRBD1 (6 bases). CDR1 SQVTM and CDR2 ANQGSEA come from the germline V gene. This CDR3 has 14 residues. Between the trimmed V and J ends, which lost 6 bases and 1 base, there was a span of 15 bases.

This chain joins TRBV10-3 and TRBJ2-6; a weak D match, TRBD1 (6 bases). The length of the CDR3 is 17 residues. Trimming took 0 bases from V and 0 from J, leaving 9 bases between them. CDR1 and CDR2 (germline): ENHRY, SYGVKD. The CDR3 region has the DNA TGTGCCATCAGTGAGTCGACAGGTGGCTCTGGGGCCAACGTCCTGACTTTC. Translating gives CAISESTGGSGANVLTF.

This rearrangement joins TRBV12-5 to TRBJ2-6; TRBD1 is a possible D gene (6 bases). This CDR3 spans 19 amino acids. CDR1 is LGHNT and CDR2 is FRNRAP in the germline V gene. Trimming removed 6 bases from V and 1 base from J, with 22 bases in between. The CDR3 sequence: CASGLTLGRGVSGANVLTF. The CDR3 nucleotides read TGTGCTAGTGGGCTGACCTTGGGCAGGGGAGTGTCTGGGGCCAACGTCCTGACTTTC.

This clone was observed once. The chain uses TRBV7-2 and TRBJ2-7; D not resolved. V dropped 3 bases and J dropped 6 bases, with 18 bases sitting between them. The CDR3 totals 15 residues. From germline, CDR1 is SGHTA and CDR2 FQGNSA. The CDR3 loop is CASSFEIQTSGEQYF. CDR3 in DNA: TGTGCCAGCAGCTTCGAAATACAGACCTCTGGCGAGCAGTACTTC. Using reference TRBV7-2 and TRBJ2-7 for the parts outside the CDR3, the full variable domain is GAGVSQSPSNKVTEKGKDVELRCDPISGHTALYWYRQSLGQGLEFLIYFQGNSAPDKSGLPSDRFSAERTGGSVSTLTIQRTQQEDSAVYLCASSFEIQTSGEQYFGPGTRLTVT.

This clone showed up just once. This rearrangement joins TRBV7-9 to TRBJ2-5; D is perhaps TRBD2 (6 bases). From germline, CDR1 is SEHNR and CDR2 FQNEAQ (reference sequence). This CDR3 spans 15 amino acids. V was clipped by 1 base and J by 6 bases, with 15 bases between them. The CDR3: CASSLDFYGRKTQYF. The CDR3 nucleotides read TGTGCCAGCAGCTTAGATTTCTACGGGAGAAAGACCCAGTACTTC.